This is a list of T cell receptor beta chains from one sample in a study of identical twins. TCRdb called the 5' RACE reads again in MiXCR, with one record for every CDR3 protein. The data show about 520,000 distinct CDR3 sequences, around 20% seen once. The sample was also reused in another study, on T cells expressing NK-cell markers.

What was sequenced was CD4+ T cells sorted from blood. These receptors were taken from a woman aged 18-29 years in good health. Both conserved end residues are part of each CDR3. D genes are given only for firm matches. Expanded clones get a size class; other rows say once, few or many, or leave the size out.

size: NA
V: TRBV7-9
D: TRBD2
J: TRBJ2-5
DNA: TGTGCCAGCAGCTTCGGACTAGCGGGGGACCCAGAGACCCAGTACTTC
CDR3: CASSFGLAGDPETQYF

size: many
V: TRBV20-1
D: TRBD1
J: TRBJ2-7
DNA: TGCAGTGCTAGCGTCCCCACAGGGGGCCTGAGGGAGCAGTACTTC
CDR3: CSASVPTGGLREQYF

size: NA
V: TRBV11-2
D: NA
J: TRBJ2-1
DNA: TGTGCCAGCAGCTTAAGTTCGGGCTGGTCTGAGCAGTTCTTC
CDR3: CASSLSSGWSEQFF

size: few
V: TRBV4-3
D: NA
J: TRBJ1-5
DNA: TGCGCCAGCAGCCAAGATCATTTCAGGCAGCCCCAGCATTTT
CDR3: CASSQDHFRQPQHF

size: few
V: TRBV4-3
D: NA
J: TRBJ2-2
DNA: TGCGCCAGCAGCAAGGGGGTTGGCACCGGGGAGCTGTTTTTT
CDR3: CASSKGVGTGELFF

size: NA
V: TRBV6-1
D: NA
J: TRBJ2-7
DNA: TGTGCCAGCAGTAGGGGACCTGCCTACGAGCAGTACTTC
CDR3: CASSRGPAYEQYF

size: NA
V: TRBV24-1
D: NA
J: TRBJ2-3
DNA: TGTGCCACCAGTGGAGGGGCAGGGTCAGATACGCAGTATTTT
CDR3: CATSGGAGSDTQYF

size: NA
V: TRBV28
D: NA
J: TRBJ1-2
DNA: TGTGCCAGCACGTTATCGGGGGGCGATGGCTACACCTTC
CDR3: CASTLSGGDGYTF

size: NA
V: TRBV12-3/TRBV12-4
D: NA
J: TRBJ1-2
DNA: TGTGCCAGCAGACGTGGACAGTCCTATGGCTACACCTTC
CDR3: CASRRGQSYGYTF

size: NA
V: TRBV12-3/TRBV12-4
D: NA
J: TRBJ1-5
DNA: TGTGCCAGCAGTTACAGGGTCCGTCAGCCCCAGCATTTT
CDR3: CASSYRVRQPQHF

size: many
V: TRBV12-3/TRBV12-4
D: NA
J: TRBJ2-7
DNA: TGTGCCAGCAGTTTAGGGCAGGGCCTCACCTACGAGCAGTACTTC
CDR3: CASSLGQGLTYEQYF

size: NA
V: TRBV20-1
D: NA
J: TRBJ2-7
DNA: TGCAGTGCAGGGGCGAGCTCCTACGAGCAGTACTTC
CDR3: CSAGASSYEQYF

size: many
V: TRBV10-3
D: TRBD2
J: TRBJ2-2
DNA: TGTGCCATCAGTGAGTCAGCTAGCGGAGGACCGAACACCGGGGAGCTGTTTTTT
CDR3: CAISESASGGPNTGELFF

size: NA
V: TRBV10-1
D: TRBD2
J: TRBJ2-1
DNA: TGCGCCAGCAGTTCTAGCGGGGGCATCCCCAATGAGCAGTTCTTC
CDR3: CASSSSGGIPNEQFF

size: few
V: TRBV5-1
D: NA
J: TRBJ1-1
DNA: TGCGCCAGCGGGACTTCACAGGGAAGCACTGAAGCTTTCTTT
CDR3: CASGTSQGSTEAFF

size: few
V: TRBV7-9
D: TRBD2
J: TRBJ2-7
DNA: TGTGCCAGCAGCCTTTGGGTAGCGGGAAGCGACGAGCAGTACTTC
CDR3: CASSLWVAGSDEQYF

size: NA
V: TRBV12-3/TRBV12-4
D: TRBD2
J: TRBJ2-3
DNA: TGTGCCAGTCAGCGGGAGGCCCGGGCAGATACGCAGTATTTT
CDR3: CASQREARADTQYF

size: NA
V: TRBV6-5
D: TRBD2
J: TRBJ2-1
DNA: TGTGCCAGCAGTTTTGCGGGGGGCAACAATGAGCAGTTCTTC
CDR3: CASSFAGGNNEQFF

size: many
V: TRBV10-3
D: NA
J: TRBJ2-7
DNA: TGTGCCATCAGTGAGAAATACGAGCAGTACTTC
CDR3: CAISEKYEQYF

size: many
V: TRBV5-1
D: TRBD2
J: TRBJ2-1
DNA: TGCGCCAGCAGCATGCTACCGGGACTAGGAGATGAGCAGTTCTTC
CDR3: CASSMLPGLGDEQFF

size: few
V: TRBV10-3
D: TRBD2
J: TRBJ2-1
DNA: TGTGCCATCAGCCCCGGGACTACCTATGGGGAGCAGTTCTTC
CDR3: CAISPGTTYGEQFF

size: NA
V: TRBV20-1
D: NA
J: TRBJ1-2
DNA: TGCAGTGCTAGAGCGCGGCTCTATGGCTACACCTTC
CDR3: CSARARLYGYTF

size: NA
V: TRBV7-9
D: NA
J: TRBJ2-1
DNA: TGTGCCAGCAGCTTTCGACTGGATAATAGGGAGGAGCAGTTCTTC
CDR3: CASSFRLDNREEQFF

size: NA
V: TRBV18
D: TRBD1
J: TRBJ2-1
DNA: TGTGCCAGCTCAAAGGGACAGGGGCCGAATGAGCAGTTCTTC
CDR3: CASSKGQGPNEQFF